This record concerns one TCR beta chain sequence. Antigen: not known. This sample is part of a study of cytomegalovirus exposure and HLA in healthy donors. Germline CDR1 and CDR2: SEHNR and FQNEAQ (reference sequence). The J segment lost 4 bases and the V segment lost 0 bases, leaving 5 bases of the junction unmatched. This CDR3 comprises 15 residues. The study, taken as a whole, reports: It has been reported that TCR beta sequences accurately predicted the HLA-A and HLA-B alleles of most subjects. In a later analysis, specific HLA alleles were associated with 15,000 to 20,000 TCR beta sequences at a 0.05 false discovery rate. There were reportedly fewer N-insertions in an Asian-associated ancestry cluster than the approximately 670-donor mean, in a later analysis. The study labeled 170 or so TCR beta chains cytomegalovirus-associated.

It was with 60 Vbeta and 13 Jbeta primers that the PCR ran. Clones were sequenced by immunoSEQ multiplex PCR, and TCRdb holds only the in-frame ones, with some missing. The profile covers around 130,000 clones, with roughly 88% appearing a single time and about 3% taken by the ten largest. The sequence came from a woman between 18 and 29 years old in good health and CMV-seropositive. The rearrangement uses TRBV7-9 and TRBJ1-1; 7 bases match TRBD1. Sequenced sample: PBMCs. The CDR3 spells CASSLAGTEGTEAFF. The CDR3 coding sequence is TGTGCCAGCAGCTTAGCCGGGACAGAGGGCACTGAAGCTTTCTTT.